The 5 T cell receptor beta chains reported below all come from one sample, sequenced in a study of T cells in Graves' hyperthyroidism and ophthalmopathy (dated by TCRdb to between 2017 and 2020). Library preparation was by multiplex PCR. Sequenced on an Illumina HiSeq 2000. Amplification of TCR beta CDR3 regions was carried out from RNA transcripts. For the first round of RT-PCR on the TCR CDR3, the HTBI primer set was used together with the Qiagen OneStep RT-PCR kit. Using fastp trimming at Q25 and MiXCR clonotype assembly, TCRdb reanalyzed the public sequencing data and kept in-frame beta chains. Entries that share a CDR3 protein sequence are merged under the most common genes and DNA. Recorded for this sample are roughly 520,000 distinct CDR3 sequences; roughly a quarter of them occurred a single time. Roughly 10% of the sample is held by the ten biggest clonotypes. The sample consisted of blood. Receptors were obtained from a woman in her 30s with Graves' ophthalmopathy.

There are a few counts of this clonotype. The chain joins TRBV10-3 to TRBJ1-1, with TRBD1 as a possible D gene (5 bases). The CDR3 runs 13 residues. Trimming cost V 7 bases and J 1 base, with 10 bases left between them. Germline V CDR1 and CDR2: ENHRY, SYGVKD. CDR3 in DNA: TGTGCCATCACCCGGGGGGGGAACACTGAAGCTTTCTTT. This gives the protein CAITRGGNTEAFF.

This clonotype appeared many times. The chain joins TRBV6-1 to TRBJ1-4; TRBD1 agrees at 8 bases. J gave up 10 bases and V 6 bases, and 7 bases lay outside the gene matches. CDR1 and CDR2 from the germline V gene are MNHNS and SASEGT. The CDR3 consists of 13 residues. DNA of the CDR3: TGTGCCAGCAGCCCCGGACAGGGCGGAAAACTGTTTTTT. It is translated as CASSPGQGGKLFF.

This clonotype was detected ten times or more. This rearrangement joins TRBV12-3 or TRBV12-4 to TRBJ1-5; 7 positions match TRBD1. The CDR3 covers 14 residues. The J segment lost 1 base and the V segment lost 7 bases, leaving 4 bases of the junction unmatched. CDR3 in amino acids: CASTYRGSNQPQHF. CDR3 nucleotides: TGTGCCAGCACCTACAGGGGCAGCAATCAGCCCCAGCATTTT.

This chain connects TRBV12-3 or TRBV12-4 to TRBJ1-3; D call uncertain. V shed 5 bases and J shed 11 bases, with 19 bases lying between them. The CDR3 sequence is 14 residues long. The CDR3 region has the DNA TGTGCCAGCAGTCCGAAGTCCAAGTATTCCCCCATATATTTT. Its protein product is CASSPKSKYSPIYF.

This clonotype was detected ten times or more. The V and J genes are TRBV12-3 or TRBV12-4 and TRBJ1-1; D is unresolved. V was clipped by 0 bases and J by 1 base, with 6 bases between them. This CDR3 spans 14 amino acids. The CDR3 region has the DNA TGTGCCAGCAGTTTAGCGTCCGCGAACACTGAAGCTTTCTTT. It encodes CASSLASANTEAFF.